Within the sample, the clone carrying this TCR beta chain is medium-sized. Its cognate antigen is unknown. Germline V lookup: CDR1 SEHNR, CDR2 FQNEAQ (reference sequence). This CDR3 region has 16 residues. Trimming removed 5 bases at V and 0 bases at J, with 16 bases between. This specimen belongs to a study of liver allograft versus peripheral blood T cells. Study in general: Comparisons were made between T cell receptor repertoires found in transplanted livers and those circulating in recipients' peripheral blood. Regarding the study as a whole: Intragraft liver T cell receptor repertoires reportedly differed from peripheral blood repertoires.

TCRdb recomputed calls from the reads with MiXCR, one row per CDR3 protein. Of over 15,000 distinct CDR3 sequences listed, 22% are singletons. This clonotype originated in a human patient who had a liver transplant. Some T cells could come from the graft donor. The rearrangement uses TRBV7-9 and TRBJ1-1, with D perhaps matching TRBD1 (5 bases). Here the CDR3 DNA reads TGTGCCAGCAGCCCTGCAGGGAACCTCATGAACACTGAAGCTTTCTTT. Translation: CASSPAGNLMNTEAFF.